This T cell receptor beta chain was retrieved from a study of blood T cells in healthy people across ages (dated by TCRdb to between 2014 and 2016). For the wider study: In model experiments, template switching captured about one uniquely barcoded TCR beta cDNA molecule for every two T cells. The study measured age-related changes in TCR beta repertoire diversity using deep sequencing normalized with unique cDNA molecular identifiers. The donors were divided into four age groups: young (average around 16 years), middle-aged (approximately 42), aged (approximately 59) and long-lived (roughly 82). Two additional independent replicas of 1 million unique cDNA reads from the same blood draw were analyzed for two donors (one aged 18 to 30 and one aged 80 or older). Here is what the overall study found, with its caveats: Since profiling was done on bulk unsorted PBMCs, naive and antigen-experienced compartments could not be conclusively compared. The percentage of naive T cells measured by flow cytometry correlated strongly with observed TCR beta diversity. Compared with the aged group, the long-lived group had more naive CD4+ T cells, fewer expanded clones and increased TCR diversity, suggesting age selection. Because donor CMV infection status was unknown, age-related changes in expanded clonotypes were potentially confounded. As age increased, observed TCR beta diversity per million T cells dropped in a roughly linear way, and a significant reduction was already evident by age about 36. Estimates of total diversity based on one million sequenced T cells were considered lower bounds and underestimates.

The library was produced with 5' RACE. Instrument on record: Illumina HiSeq 2500. A second PCR of about 7 to 12 cycles was run with a J-beta primer mix and a sample-barcoded 5' primer. A unique molecular identifier was introduced onto each TCR beta cDNA molecule by a template-switch 5' adaptor carrying 12 random nucleotides. Each sample yielded at least 2.5 million CDR3-containing paired-end reads. First-strand cDNA was synthesized from all RNA with the Mint cDNA synthesis kit, primed by a TRBC-specific oligonucleotide. After uracil-DNA glycosylase treatment, a first 18-cycle PCR used universal primers M1SS and BC2_uni_R on all cDNA. As for the original processing: For normalization, 1 million high-quality reads were randomly selected from each sample, with every read carrying a distinct molecular identifier. Reads with shared molecular identifiers were discarded instead of being binned into consensus sequences. CDR3 identification, clonotype clustering and error correction used MiTCR with a Q25 quality threshold and the strictest error-elimination algorithm. A nonparametric unseen species model with Euler transformation was used to estimate lower-bound total TCR beta diversity. TCRdb redid the processing of the public reads, applying fastp at Q25 and MiXCR, and retained in-frame beta chains. A single entry per CDR3 protein holds the most common genes and DNA from its merged rows. It is TCRdb's table, rather than the study itself, that gives the V and J calls and clone size. The sample contains about 800,000 distinct CDR3 sequences, 25% of them found a single time. The ten largest clones add up to under 4.5% of the sample.

V and J lose 0 bases and 7 bases, and a span of 8 bases separates them. From the germline V gene, CDR1 is KGHDR and CDR2 is SFDVKD. Reading from cysteine to phenylalanine, the CDR3 counts 13 amino acids. Only the CDR3 DNA is retained, 39 bases long and in frame from the first base. The approximately 39 donors, aged 6 to 90 years, were systemically healthy Caucasian individuals from Russia. Each donor gave roughly 9 milliliters of peripheral blood, drawn into EDTA-treated Vacutainer tubes. Ficoll-Paque density-gradient centrifugation was used to isolate PBMCs, with at least 6.5 million per sample. Trizol reagent was used to extract total RNA from PBMCs, with at least 6 micrograms per sample. For every donor, an aliquot of PBMCs went through flow cytometry to measure the percentages of naive CD45RAhigh/CD27high T cells. On this clonotype: This receptor's antigen is unknown. Base-call qualities are not available, and no considerably larger clone is one nucleotide away.

The same sample was also used in a study of T cells of mothers and their children. The second paper further reports: The donors were nine systemically healthy Caucasian individuals, made up of three mothers and their six children. cDNA synthesis used all of the extracted RNA, with 1.5 ug of RNA in each 15 ul reaction. In the second PCR, the M1S primer added sample barcodes and 2-4 random nucleotides. Each mother yielded over 9 million TCR beta CDR3 reads and each child roughly 3.1 million reads. Thymic selection similarly shapes TCR recombination output in related and unrelated pairs, with minor effect from inherited differences. Normalized repertoire overlap in related mother-child pairs was always slightly higher than in unrelated mother-child pairs, but the difference was never significant. No persistent microchimeric T cell clones were detected, at a sensitivity of approximately 100 clones per million clonotypes. To look for features that set related mother-child pairs apart from unrelated individuals, the researchers ran deep NGS to compare the TCR beta repertoires of mothers and children. The mean age was around 42 +/- 4 years for the mothers and approximately 11 +/- 4 years for the children. After adapter ligation with NEBNext reagents, the libraries were sequenced on Illumina HiSeq 2000 with 100+100 nt paired-end reads. To prevent cross-contamination, the mother and child libraries were prepared a month apart and were sequenced in separate runs. Between roughly 500,000 and 2,100,000 distinct TCR beta clonotypes were identified per donor. Naive TCR beta clonotypes were estimated from low-frequency clonotypes matched to each donor's FACS-determined naive share, without sorting.

The sample was blood. This sequence was found in a boy under 18 in good health. This receptor chain uses TRBV24-1 and TRBJ2-5; no D gene call is confident. The nucleotides read TGTGCCACCAGTGATTTGGAGCACCCGACCCAGTACTTC. It specifies CATSDLEHPTQYF.